This T cell receptor (beta chain) was profiled in a study of CD8 T cells in ankylosing spondylitis (TCRdb year 2017). About the full investigation: To find TCR variants linked to disease, the study profiled T cell receptor beta repertoires in ankylosing spondylitis patients and healthy donors. The full study cohort was made up of 25 to 30 ankylosing spondylitis patients and 108 healthy donors. Samples of peripheral blood were taken, and for ankylosing spondylitis patients, synovial fluid was collected as well.

The sample holds many counts of this clonotype. The antigen this receptor binds is unknown. Qualities for individual bases were not recorded, and no much larger clone is one base off. Sequencing instrument: Illumina HiSeq 2500. Quantitative 5'-RACE with molecular barcodes was used to prepare TCR beta libraries. The authors' pipeline ran thus. A new computational method, built on a probabilistic model of VDJ rearrangement, was used to identify disease-linked TCR variants. The raw public reads went through TCRdb reprocessing: fastp at Q25, MiXCR clone calling, in-frame beta chains kept. Identical CDR3 protein sequences are pooled into one entry, listed with their most common genes and DNA. In this record, the V and J calls reflect TCRdb's handling and not the investigators' own analysis. In this sample the table shows some 130,000 distinct CDR3 sequences, around 13% of which occur a single time. The leading ten clones occupy roughly 3% of the sample.

The paper as a whole reports these results and caveats: The disease-linked clones were reported as significantly enriched in matched synovial fluid samples from ankylosing spondylitis patients. Some motif variants had previously been reported in the synovial fluid and blood of reactive arthritis patients, which suggests shared mechanisms of disease initiation. The disease-linked clones showed a CD8+ phenotype and occurred at relatively low frequencies in peripheral blood. Blood from ankylosing spondylitis patients appeared to be characterized by a TCR beta motif composed of several highly homologous amino acid variants.

From its cysteine to its phenylalanine, the CDR3 spans 14 amino acids. The read is trimmed to its CDR3 DNA, 42 bases read in frame from base 1. The V and J ends are trimmed by 3 bases and 4 bases, leaving 13 bases between them. The germline V gene (reference sequence) provides CDR1 LNHNV and CDR2 YYDKDF. Sequenced input: blood, either unsorted or a sorted T cell fraction (not recorded which). The origin of this receptor is a female donor with ankylosing spondylitis or in good health (not recorded which). Recombination joined TRBV15 with TRBJ2-7; perhaps TRBD2 is the D gene, with 6 bases matching. The CDR3 in this case is CATSRSPGRYEQYF. The DNA is as follows: TGTGCCACCAGCAGGAGCCCTGGGAGGTACGAGCAGTACTTC.